The source of this T cell receptor beta chain is a study of cytomegalovirus exposure and HLA in healthy donors. Study findings and constraints: It was taken for granted in presence/absence analyses that sequencing depth across donors was roughly uniform.

The study ran its PCR with 60 Vbeta and 13 Jbeta primers. Some clones are missing from TCRdb's copy, which holds only in-frame ones; the method was immunoSEQ multiplex PCR. The data show 150,000 to 190,000 clones, approximately 82% seen once. This clone was counted once. What it recognizes is unknown. The CDR3 is 15 residues long. Germline CDR1 reads LNHDA; CDR2 reads SQIVND (reference sequence). With V trimmed by 5 bases and J by 4 bases, 7 bases remained unmatched. V and J are TRBV19 and TRBJ2-1; 8 nucleotides line up with TRBD2. Sequencing was done on a sample of PBMCs. The clonotype comes from a woman aged 50 to 65 in good health and CMV-seropositive. DNA of the CDR3: TGTGCCAGTAGTGCCACTAGCGGATTTTACAATGAGCAGTTCTTC. It specifies CASSATSGFYNEQFF. Together with reference TRBV19 and TRBJ2-1, the CDR3 gives the full variable domain: DGGITQSPKYLFRKEGQNVTLSCEQNLNHDAMYWYRQDPGQGLRLIYYSQIVNDFQKGDIAEGYSVSREKKESFPLTVTSAQKNPTAFYLCASSATSGFYNEQFFGPGTRLTVL.